This TCR beta chain was profiled in a study of cytomegalovirus exposure and HLA in healthy donors. A multiplex PCR was run with 60 Vbeta primers and 13 Jbeta primers. The method was immunoSEQ multiplex PCR; TCRdb's version includes in-frame clones alone and lacks a portion of them. The table shows 150,000 to 200,000 clones, with 75% to 80% occurring only once. This clone was recorded once. The target antigen is unknown. Study-wide results and caveats: Reportedly, TCR beta sequences accurately predicted HLA-A and HLA-B alleles in most subjects. Previous analysis showed most TCR beta V segments were productive about 87% or about 30% of the time. Immune exposure data for these donors was limited to CMV serostatus.

V was cut by 1 base and J by 0 bases, with 16 bases left in between. CDR3 length: 18 amino acids. Germline V lookup: CDR1 SGHAT, CDR2 FQNNGV. This receptor was obtained from a woman between 35 and 50 years old in good health and CMV-seronegative. Source material: PBMCs. This chain links TRBV11-2 with TRBJ2-1; no definite D call. The CDR3 DNA is TGTGCCAGCAGCTTAGGCGAGCCACCAGCGAGCTCCTACAATGAGCAGTTCTTC. The encoded protein is CASSLGEPPASSYNEQFF.